A selection of T cell receptor beta chains follows, all from one sample in a study of shared clonotypes between healthy human individuals. TCRdb's copy holds only in-frame clones and misses some; the assay was immunoSEQ multiplex PCR. The repertoire has 900,000 to 1,200,000 clones, about 84% of them found once; the top ten carry roughly 0.57%. Sequencing input: memory CD4+ T cells from PBMCs. The receptors originated from a man aged 18 to 35 in good health. Some clones in this sample may be carry-over from other donors' samples. Both conserved end residues are part of each CDR3. D genes are given only for firm matches. The size entry is marked missing in some rows and otherwise reads once, few, many or a size class.

v_gene: TRBV11-3
d_gene: .
abundance: .
j_gene: TRBJ2-1
CDR3aa: CASSSTSNEQFF
CDR3nt: TGTGCCAGCAGCTCGACCAGCAATGAGCAGTTCTTC

v_gene: TRBV4-1
d_gene: TRBD2
abundance: .
j_gene: TRBJ2-2
CDR3aa: CASSQRGLAGVTGELFF
CDR3nt: TGCGCCAGCAGCCAACGGGGACTAGCGGGAGTCACCGGGGAGCTGTTTTTT

v_gene: TRBV7-9
d_gene: .
abundance: few
j_gene: TRBJ1-2
CDR3aa: CASSPGTDYGYTF
CDR3nt: TGTGCCAGCAGCCCCGGGACGGACTATGGCTACACCTTC

v_gene: TRBV4-3
d_gene: .
abundance: once
j_gene: TRBJ2-7
CDR3aa: CASSQVRAGEQYF
CDR3nt: TGCGCCAGCAGCCAAGTCAGGGCAGGCGAGCAGTACTTC

v_gene: TRBV7-2
d_gene: .
abundance: few
j_gene: TRBJ1-5
CDR3aa: CASSSQFQGGQPQHF
CDR3nt: TGTGCCAGCAGCTCACAATTCCAGGGAGGCCAGCCCCAGCATTTT

v_gene: TRBV6-5
d_gene: TRBD1
abundance: .
j_gene: TRBJ1-1
CDR3aa: CASSLNRGRATEAFF
CDR3nt: TGTGCCAGCAGTCTAAACAGGGGGAGGGCCACTGAAGCTTTCTTT

v_gene: TRBV5-8
d_gene: TRBD1
abundance: .
j_gene: TRBJ1-5
CDR3aa: CASSPDPGQGRQPQHF
CDR3nt: TGTGCCAGCAGCCCGGACCCTGGACAGGGGAGGCAGCCCCAGCATTTT

v_gene: TRBV7-8
d_gene: .
abundance: .
j_gene: TRBJ2-3
CDR3aa: CASSYLGQMTDTQYF
CDR3nt: TGTGCCAGCAGCTATTTGGGGCAAATGACAGATACGCAGTATTTT

v_gene: TRBV6-5
d_gene: .
abundance: .
j_gene: TRBJ2-1
CDR3aa: CASRSQGSSNEQFF
CDR3nt: TGTGCCAGCAGGTCCCAGGGGAGTAGCAATGAGCAGTTCTTC

v_gene: TRBV2
d_gene: TRBD1
abundance: .
j_gene: TRBJ2-7
CDR3aa: CASNDRGTTYEQYF
CDR3nt: TGTGCCAGCAATGACAGGGGGACTACCTACGAGCAGTACTTC

v_gene: TRBV6-4
d_gene: .
abundance: few
j_gene: TRBJ2-1
CDR3aa: CASSDVVRQGSPLSYNEQFF
CDR3nt: TGTGCCAGCAGTGACGTCGTTAGGCAGGGAAGCCCCCTTTCATACAATGAGCAGTTCTTC

v_gene: TRBV27
d_gene: .
abundance: once
j_gene: TRBJ2-3
CDR3aa: CASRGPSGALDTQYF
CDR3nt: TGTGCCAGCAGGGGGCCCTCGGGGGCTTTAGATACGCAGTATTTT

v_gene: TRBV5-8
d_gene: TRBD1
abundance: .
j_gene: TRBJ2-3
CDR3aa: CASSPGQNTDTQYF
CDR3nt: TGTGCCAGCAGCCCGGGACAGAACACAGATACGCAGTATTTT

v_gene: TRBV7-2
d_gene: .
abundance: .
j_gene: TRBJ2-2
CDR3aa: CASSLALGSSTGELFF
CDR3nt: TGTGCCAGCAGCTTAGCGCTCGGCAGTTCCACCGGGGAGCTGTTTTTT

v_gene: TRBV19
d_gene: TRBD1
abundance: .
j_gene: TRBJ2-5
CDR3aa: CASSIGSGGAETQYF
CDR3nt: TGTGCCAGTAGTATAGGTTCAGGGGGCGCGGAGACCCAGTACTTC

v_gene: TRBV4-1
d_gene: TRBD1
abundance: .
j_gene: TRBJ1-3
CDR3aa: CASSIGTGWGGNTIYF
CDR3nt: TGCGCCAGCAGTATCGGGACAGGGTGGGGTGGAAACACCATATATTTT

v_gene: TRBV5-4
d_gene: .
abundance: .
j_gene: TRBJ2-1
CDR3aa: CASSLASGAIEQFF
CDR3nt: TGTGCCAGCAGCTTGGCATCGGGAGCCATTGAGCAGTTCTTC

v_gene: TRBV9
d_gene: TRBD2
abundance: .
j_gene: TRBJ2-2
CDR3aa: CASSVSGTNTGELFF
CDR3nt: TGTGCCAGCAGCGTTAGCGGGACGAACACCGGGGAGCTGTTTTTT

v_gene: TRBV6-1
d_gene: TRBD2
abundance: .
j_gene: TRBJ2-7
CDR3aa: CASRGTSRSYEQYF
CDR3nt: TGTGCCAGCAGGGGGACTAGCCGCTCCTACGAGCAGTACTTC

v_gene: TRBV27
d_gene: TRBD1
abundance: .
j_gene: TRBJ1-2
CDR3aa: CASSDRDRSFPYGYTF
CDR3nt: TGTGCCAGCAGTGACCGGGACAGGTCCTTTCCCTATGGCTACACCTTC

v_gene: TRBV10-3
d_gene: .
abundance: .
j_gene: TRBJ1-2
CDR3aa: CAISESVDWNYGYTF
CDR3nt: TGTGCCATCAGTGAGTCTGTTGATTGGAACTATGGCTACACCTTC

v_gene: TRBV7-9
d_gene: .
abundance: once
j_gene: TRBJ2-1
CDR3aa: CASSLETRAQFF
CDR3nt: TGTGCCAGCAGCTTGGAGACTAGAGCGCAGTTCTTC

v_gene: TRBV28
d_gene: TRBD1
abundance: .
j_gene: TRBJ2-5
CDR3aa: CASSMTGSLWWTQYF
CDR3nt: TGTGCCAGCAGCATGACAGGGAGCCTTTGGTGGACCCAGTACTTC

v_gene: TRBV7-2
d_gene: .
abundance: .
j_gene: TRBJ2-3
CDR3aa: CASSLARYLSTDTQYF
CDR3nt: TGTGCCAGCAGCTTAGCGCGGTACTTGAGCACAGATACGCAGTATTTT

v_gene: TRBV25-1
d_gene: TRBD2
abundance: .
j_gene: TRBJ2-7
CDR3aa: CASRGGLAGAKQYF
CDR3nt: TGTGCCAGCAGGGGGGGACTAGCGGGAGCGAAGCAGTACTTC

v_gene: TRBV5-1
d_gene: .
abundance: .
j_gene: TRBJ2-5
CDR3aa: CASRRDRQETQYF
CDR3nt: TGCGCCAGCAGGCGGGACCGACAAGAGACCCAGTACTTC

v_gene: TRBV5-1
d_gene: .
abundance: .
j_gene: TRBJ1-2
CDR3aa: CASSLGSGTDYGYTF
CDR3nt: TGCGCCAGCAGCTTGGGTTCCGGGACGGACTATGGCTACACCTTC

v_gene: TRBV5-1
d_gene: TRBD1
abundance: many
j_gene: TRBJ1-1
CDR3aa: CASSFQGDTEAFF
CDR3nt: TGCGCCAGCAGCTTCCAGGGGGATACTGAAGCTTTCTTT

v_gene: TRBV7-3
d_gene: .
abundance: .
j_gene: TRBJ2-3
CDR3aa: CASSLRPLGISTDTQYF
CDR3nt: TGTGCCAGCAGCTTACGCCCCTTGGGTATTAGCACAGATACGCAGTATTTT

v_gene: TRBV14
d_gene: .
abundance: .
j_gene: TRBJ2-1
CDR3aa: CASSQGLYNEQFF
CDR3nt: TGTGCCAGCAGCCAAGGACTTTACAATGAGCAGTTCTTC

v_gene: TRBV5-1
d_gene: .
abundance: .
j_gene: TRBJ1-4
CDR3aa: CASSWSGAQNEKLFF
CDR3nt: TGCGCCAGCAGCTGGTCAGGGGCACAGAATGAAAAACTGTTTTTT

v_gene: TRBV30
d_gene: .
abundance: .
j_gene: TRBJ2-7
CDR3aa: CAWSVQGGGYEQYF
CDR3nt: TGTGCCTGGAGTGTGCAGGGGGGTGGATACGAGCAGTACTTC

v_gene: TRBV7-2
d_gene: .
abundance: .
j_gene: TRBJ2-1
CDR3aa: CASSLRPGSYNEQFF
CDR3nt: TGTGCCAGCAGCTTACGTCCTGGCTCCTACAATGAGCAGTTCTTC

v_gene: TRBV28
d_gene: .
abundance: few
j_gene: TRBJ2-4
CDR3aa: CASSLYANIQYF
CDR3nt: TGTGCCAGCAGTTTATACGCAAACATTCAGTACTTC

v_gene: TRBV5-4
d_gene: TRBD1
abundance: .
j_gene: TRBJ2-1
CDR3aa: CASSHGDRGRYNEQFF
CDR3nt: TGTGCCAGCAGCCATGGGGACAGGGGGAGATACAATGAGCAGTTCTTC

v_gene: TRBV4-1
d_gene: .
abundance: once
j_gene: TRBJ2-4
CDR3aa: CASSQPPDFSLAKNIQYF
CDR3nt: TGCGCCAGCAGCCAACCCCCGGATTTCTCCCTTGCCAAAAACATTCAGTACTTC

v_gene: TRBV19
d_gene: TRBD1
abundance: .
j_gene: TRBJ2-3
CDR3aa: CASTRGTGATDTQYF
CDR3nt: TGTGCCAGTACCCGTGGGACAGGGGCCACAGATACGCAGTATTTT

v_gene: TRBV18
d_gene: .
abundance: .
j_gene: TRBJ2-7
CDR3aa: CASSPSRYVEQYF
CDR3nt: TGTGCCAGCTCACCCTCAAGGTACGTCGAGCAGTACTTC

v_gene: TRBV14
d_gene: TRBD1
abundance: .
j_gene: TRBJ1-1
CDR3aa: CASTRQGWTEAFF
CDR3nt: TGTGCCAGCACCCGACAGGGATGGACTGAAGCTTTCTTT

v_gene: TRBV19
d_gene: TRBD2
abundance: .
j_gene: TRBJ2-3
CDR3aa: CASSSSGRLGADTQYF
CDR3nt: TGTGCCAGTAGTTCGAGCGGGAGGCTGGGTGCAGATACGCAGTATTTT

v_gene: TRBV7-3
d_gene: .
abundance: .
j_gene: TRBJ2-2
CDR3aa: CASSPGSPQLFF
CDR3nt: TGTGCCAGCAGCCCCGGGTCTCCGCAGCTGTTTTTT

v_gene: TRBV11-3
d_gene: TRBD1
abundance: .
j_gene: TRBJ2-7
CDR3aa: CASSSNDRGYEQYF
CDR3nt: TGTGCCAGCAGCTCAAACGACAGGGGCTACGAGCAGTACTTC

v_gene: TRBV30
d_gene: .
abundance: .
j_gene: TRBJ2-5
CDR3aa: CAWSVPGGGPGTQYF
CDR3nt: TGTGCCTGGAGTGTACCTGGGGGCGGGCCGGGGACCCAGTACTTC

v_gene: TRBV27
d_gene: .
abundance: .
j_gene: TRBJ2-3
CDR3aa: CASRWGGGDTQYF
CDR3nt: TGTGCCAGCAGATGGGGAGGGGGCGATACGCAGTATTTT

v_gene: TRBV18
d_gene: .
abundance: .
j_gene: TRBJ2-6
CDR3aa: CASSHETDSAGANVLTF
CDR3nt: TGTGCCAGCTCTCACGAGACGGACAGCGCTGGGGCCAACGTCCTGACTTTC

v_gene: TRBV7-2
d_gene: .
abundance: .
j_gene: TRBJ1-3
CDR3aa: CASSPHTASGNTIYF
CDR3nt: TGTGCCAGCAGCCCACACACCGCCTCTGGAAACACCATATATTTT

v_gene: TRBV15
d_gene: .
abundance: .
j_gene: TRBJ1-5
CDR3aa: CATSRGLLGLQPQHF
CDR3nt: TGTGCCACCAGCAGAGGCTTGTTGGGTTTGCAGCCCCAGCATTTT

v_gene: TRBV29-1
d_gene: TRBD2
abundance: few
j_gene: TRBJ2-2
CDR3aa: CSVRPRRETGELFF
CDR3nt: TGCAGCGTGCGACCCCGGCGGGAGACCGGGGAGCTGTTTTTT

v_gene: TRBV9
d_gene: .
abundance: .
j_gene: TRBJ1-3
CDR3aa: CASSPYYQGSGNTIYF
CDR3nt: TGTGCCAGCAGCCCTTATTATCAGGGGTCGGGAAACACCATATATTTT

v_gene: TRBV5-1
d_gene: .
abundance: .
j_gene: TRBJ2-6
CDR3aa: CASREGTGANVLTF
CDR3nt: TGCGCCAGCAGGGAGGGCACTGGGGCCAACGTCCTGACTTTC

v_gene: TRBV5-1
d_gene: TRBD1
abundance: .
j_gene: TRBJ2-3
CDR3aa: CASSLGTDISTDTQYF
CDR3nt: TGCGCCAGCAGCCTCGGGACAGATATTAGCACAGATACGCAGTATTTT

v_gene: TRBV15
d_gene: .
abundance: .
j_gene: TRBJ1-1
CDR3aa: CATSRDRLNTEAFF
CDR3nt: TGTGCCACCAGCAGAGATCGGTTGAACACTGAAGCTTTCTTT

v_gene: TRBV1
d_gene: .
abundance: .
j_gene: TRBJ1-1
CDR3aa: CTSSQGQVNTEAFF
CDR3nt: TGCACCAGCAGCCAAGGACAGGTGAACACTGAAGCTTTCTTT

v_gene: TRBV7-8
d_gene: TRBD2
abundance: .
j_gene: TRBJ2-1
CDR3aa: CASSFGRLAGGRDSYNEQFF
CDR3nt: TGTGCCAGCAGCTTCGGCCGGCTAGCGGGAGGGCGCGACTCCTACAATGAGCAGTTCTTC

v_gene: TRBV5-4
d_gene: .
abundance: once
j_gene: TRBJ2-3
CDR3aa: CASSLASTDTQYF
CDR3nt: TGTGCCAGCAGCTTGGCCAGCACAGATACGCAGTATTTT

v_gene: TRBV30
d_gene: .
abundance: once
j_gene: TRBJ2-5
CDR3aa: CAWSVGAGAGETQYF
CDR3nt: TGTGCCTGGAGTGTAGGGGCAGGGGCGGGCGAGACCCAGTACTTC

v_gene: TRBV29-1
d_gene: .
abundance: .
j_gene: TRBJ1-2
CDR3aa: CSVSRAAYGYTF
CDR3nt: TGCAGCGTCAGCAGGGCGGCCTATGGCTACACCTTC